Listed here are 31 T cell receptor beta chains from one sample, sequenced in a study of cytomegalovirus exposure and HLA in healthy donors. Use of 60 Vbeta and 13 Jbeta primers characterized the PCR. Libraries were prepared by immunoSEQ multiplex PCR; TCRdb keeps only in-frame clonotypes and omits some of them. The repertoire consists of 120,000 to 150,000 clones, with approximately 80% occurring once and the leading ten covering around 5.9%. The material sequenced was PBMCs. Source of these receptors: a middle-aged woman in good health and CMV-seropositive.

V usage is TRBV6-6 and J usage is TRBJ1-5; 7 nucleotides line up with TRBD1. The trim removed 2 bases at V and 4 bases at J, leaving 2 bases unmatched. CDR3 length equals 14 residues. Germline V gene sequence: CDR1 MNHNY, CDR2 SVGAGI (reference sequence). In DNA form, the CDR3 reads TGTGCCAGCAGTTACACACAGGGGAATCAGCCCCAGCATTTT. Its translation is CASSYTQGNQPQHF.

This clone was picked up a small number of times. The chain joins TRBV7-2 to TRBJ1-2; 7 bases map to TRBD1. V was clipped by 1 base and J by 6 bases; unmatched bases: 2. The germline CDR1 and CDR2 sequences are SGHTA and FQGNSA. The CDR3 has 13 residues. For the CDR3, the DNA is TGTGCCAGCAGCTTAGAGGGGGCTAATGGCTACACCTTC. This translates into CASSLEGANGYTF.

CDR3 in DNA: TGCAGGGCCCGCGTGGAGTTCGGTGGCTACACCTTC. Translated, it gives CRARVEFGGYTF. The V gene is TRBV29-1, the J gene TRBJ1-2; no clear D gene. The CDR3 has 12 residues. Per germline, CDR1 SQVTM and CDR2 ANQGSEA.

The chain's CDR3 is CASSVDPGGWDTQYF. DNA for the CDR3: TGTGCCAGCAGCGTAGATCCAGGGGGCTGGGATACGCAGTATTTT. The rearrangement joins TRBV9 to TRBJ2-3, with TRBD1 matching 8 bases. Germline V gene lookup returns CDR1 SGDLS and CDR2 YYNGEE. The CDR3 length is 15 residues. V gave up 0 bases and J gave up 6 bases; unmatched junction bases: 6.

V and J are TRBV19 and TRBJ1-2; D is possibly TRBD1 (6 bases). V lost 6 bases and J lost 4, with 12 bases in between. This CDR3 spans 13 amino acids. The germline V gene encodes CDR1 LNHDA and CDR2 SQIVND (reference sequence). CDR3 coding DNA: TGTGCCAGTAGCCCCCAGGGGTTCTATGGCTACACCTTC. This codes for CASSPQGFYGYTF.

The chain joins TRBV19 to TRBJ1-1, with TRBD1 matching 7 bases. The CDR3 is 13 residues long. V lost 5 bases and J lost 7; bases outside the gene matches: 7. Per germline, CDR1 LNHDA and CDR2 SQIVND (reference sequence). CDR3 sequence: CASSAHRDSEAFF. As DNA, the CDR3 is TGTGCCAGTAGTGCACACCGGGACAGTGAAGCTTTCTTT.

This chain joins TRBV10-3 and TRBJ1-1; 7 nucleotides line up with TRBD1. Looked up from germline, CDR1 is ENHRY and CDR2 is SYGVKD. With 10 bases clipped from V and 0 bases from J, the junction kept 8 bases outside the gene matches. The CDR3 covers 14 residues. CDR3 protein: CATGGTLLNTEAFF. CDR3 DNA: TGTGCCACAGGGGGGACACTTTTGAACACTGAAGCTTTCTTT.

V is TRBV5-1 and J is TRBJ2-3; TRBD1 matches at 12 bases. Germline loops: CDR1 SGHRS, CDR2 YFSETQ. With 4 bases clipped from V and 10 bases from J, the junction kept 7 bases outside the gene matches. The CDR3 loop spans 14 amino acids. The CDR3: CASSPGTGGRAQYF. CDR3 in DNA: TGCGCCAGCAGCCCTGGGACAGGGGGCCGGGCGCAGTATTTT.

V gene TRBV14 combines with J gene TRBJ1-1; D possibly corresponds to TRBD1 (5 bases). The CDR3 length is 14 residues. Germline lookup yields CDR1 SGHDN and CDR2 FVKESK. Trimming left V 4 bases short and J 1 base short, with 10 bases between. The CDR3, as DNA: TGTGCCAGCAGCCCAAACAGGAGGAACACTGAAGCTTTCTTT. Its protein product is CASSPNRRNTEAFF.

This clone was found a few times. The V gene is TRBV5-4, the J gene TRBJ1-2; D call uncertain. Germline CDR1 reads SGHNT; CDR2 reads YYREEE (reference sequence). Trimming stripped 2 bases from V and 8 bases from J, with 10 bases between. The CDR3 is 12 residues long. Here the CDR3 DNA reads TGTGCCAGCAGCTTAGAGGGTTGGGGCTACACCTTC. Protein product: CASSLEGWGYTF. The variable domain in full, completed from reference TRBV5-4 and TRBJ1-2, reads ETGVTQSPTHLIKTRGQQVTLRCSSQSGHNTVSWYQQALGQGPQFIFQYYREEENGRGNFPPRFSGLQFPNYSSELNVNALELDDSALYLCASSLEGWGYTFGSGTRLTVV.

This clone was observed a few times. CDR3 nucleotide sequence: TGTGCCAGCTCACCTACCGCCGACACAGGACAGGGACTCCCGATCACCGGGGAGCTGTTTTTT. Its translation: CASSPTADTGQGLPITGELFF. This rearrangement joins TRBV18 to TRBJ2-2, with 8 bases fitting TRBD1. Trimming at V came to 3 bases and at J to 4 bases, leaving 22 bases not matched to a gene. Germline lookup yields CDR1 KGHSH and CDR2 LQKENI. The CDR3 loop spans 21 amino acids.

CDR3 nucleotide sequence: TGCGCCAGTACCCCAGGAACGAACACCGGGGAGCTGTTTTTT. Its translation is CASTPGTNTGELFF. The gene calls are TRBV5-1 and TRBJ2-2; D call uncertain. The CDR3 covers 14 residues. With 8 bases removed from V and 0 bases from J, the gap between germline ends came to 11 bases. CDR1 is SGHRS, CDR2 YFSETQ, per germline.

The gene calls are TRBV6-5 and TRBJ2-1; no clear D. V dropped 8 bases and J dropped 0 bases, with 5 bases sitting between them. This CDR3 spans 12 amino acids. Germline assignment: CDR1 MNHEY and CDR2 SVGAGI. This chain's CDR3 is CASRSSYNEQFF. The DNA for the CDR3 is TGTGCCAGCCGGAGCTCCTACAATGAGCAGTTCTTC.

Here the CDR3 reads CASTGIGELFF. The DNA for the CDR3 is TGTGCCAGCACCGGTATCGGGGAGCTGTTTTTT. This chain connects TRBV7-2 to TRBJ2-2, with D unclear. Germline V gene lookup returns CDR1 SGHTA and CDR2 FQGNSA. With 7 bases removed from V and 7 bases from J, the gap between germline ends came to 7 bases. The CDR3 sequence is 11 residues long.

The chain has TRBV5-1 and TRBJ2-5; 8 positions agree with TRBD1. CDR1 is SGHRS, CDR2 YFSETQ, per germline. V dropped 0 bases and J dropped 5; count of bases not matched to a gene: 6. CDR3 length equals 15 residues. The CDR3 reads CASSLAGTGRETQYF. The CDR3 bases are TGCGCCAGCAGCTTGGCCGGGACAGGACGGGAGACCCAGTACTTC.

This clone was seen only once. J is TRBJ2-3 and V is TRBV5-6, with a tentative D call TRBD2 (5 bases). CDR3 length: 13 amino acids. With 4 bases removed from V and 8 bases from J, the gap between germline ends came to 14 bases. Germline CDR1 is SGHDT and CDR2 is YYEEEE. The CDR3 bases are TGTGCCAGCAGCCGGGATTCCCGACTTACGCAGTATTTT. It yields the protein CASSRDSRLTQYF.

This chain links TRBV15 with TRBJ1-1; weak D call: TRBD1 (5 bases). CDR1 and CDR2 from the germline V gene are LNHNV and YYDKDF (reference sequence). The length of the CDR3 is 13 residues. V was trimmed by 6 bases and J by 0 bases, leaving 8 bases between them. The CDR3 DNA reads TGTGCCACCAGGCGGGGGTTGAACACTGAAGCTTTCTTT. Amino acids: CATRRGLNTEAFF.

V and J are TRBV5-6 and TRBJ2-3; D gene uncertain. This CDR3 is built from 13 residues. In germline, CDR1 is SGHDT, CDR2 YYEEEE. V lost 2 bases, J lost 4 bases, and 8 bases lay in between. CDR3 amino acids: CASSLDTADTQYF. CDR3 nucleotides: TGTGCCAGCAGCTTAGACACGGCAGATACGCAGTATTTT.

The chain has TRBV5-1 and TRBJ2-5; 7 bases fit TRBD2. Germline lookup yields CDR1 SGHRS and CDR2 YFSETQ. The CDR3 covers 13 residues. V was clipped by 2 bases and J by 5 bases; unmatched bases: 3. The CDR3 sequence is CASSLGEGETQYF. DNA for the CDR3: TGCGCCAGCAGCTTAGGGGAGGGTGAGACCCAGTACTTC.

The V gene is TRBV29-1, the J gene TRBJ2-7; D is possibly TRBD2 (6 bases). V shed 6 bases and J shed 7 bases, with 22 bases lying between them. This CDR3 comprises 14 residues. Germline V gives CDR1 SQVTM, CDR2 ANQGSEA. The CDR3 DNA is TGCAGCGTGGGACTCTACCTTGGGGCTAGGGAGCAGTACTTC. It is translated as CSVGLYLGAREQYF.

The CDR3 DNA follows: TGTGCCAGCAGCTTCTGGGAGGGAAACTATGGCTACACCTTC. Protein sequence: CASSFWEGNYGYTF. The rearrangement joins TRBV5-6 to TRBJ1-2, with D unresolved. With 2 bases removed from V and 2 bases from J, the gap between germline ends came to 10 bases. The germline CDR1 and CDR2 sequences are SGHDT and YYEEEE. The CDR3 consists of 14 residues.

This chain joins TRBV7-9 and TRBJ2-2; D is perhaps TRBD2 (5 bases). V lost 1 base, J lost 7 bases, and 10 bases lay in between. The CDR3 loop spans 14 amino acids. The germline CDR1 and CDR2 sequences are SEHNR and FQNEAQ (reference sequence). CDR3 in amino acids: CASSLGTRRGELFF. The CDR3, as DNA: TGTGCCAGCAGCTTAGGTACTAGGCGCGGGGAGCTGTTTTTT.

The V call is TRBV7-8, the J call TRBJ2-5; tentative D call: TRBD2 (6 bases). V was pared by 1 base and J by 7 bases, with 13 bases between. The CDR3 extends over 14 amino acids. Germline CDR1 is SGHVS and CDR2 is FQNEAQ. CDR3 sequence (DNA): TGTGCCAGCAGCTTAGTAACCGGGGGTGGGACCCAGTACTTC. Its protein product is CASSLVTGGGTQYF.

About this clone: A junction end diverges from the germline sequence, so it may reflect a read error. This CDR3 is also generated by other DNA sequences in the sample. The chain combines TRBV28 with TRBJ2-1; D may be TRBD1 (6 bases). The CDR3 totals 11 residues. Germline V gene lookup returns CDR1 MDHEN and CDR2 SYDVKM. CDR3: CASSSHRDKFF. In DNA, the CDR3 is TGCGCCAGCAGTTCTCACCGGGACAAGTTCTTC.

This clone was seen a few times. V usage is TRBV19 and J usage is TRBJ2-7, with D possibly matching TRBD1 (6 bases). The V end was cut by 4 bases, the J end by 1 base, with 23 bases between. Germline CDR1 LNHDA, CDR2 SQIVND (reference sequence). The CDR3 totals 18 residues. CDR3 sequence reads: CASSSRDTTTLTSYEQYF. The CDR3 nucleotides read TGTGCCAGTAGTAGTCGGGACACCACGACACTCACATCCTACGAGCAGTACTTC.

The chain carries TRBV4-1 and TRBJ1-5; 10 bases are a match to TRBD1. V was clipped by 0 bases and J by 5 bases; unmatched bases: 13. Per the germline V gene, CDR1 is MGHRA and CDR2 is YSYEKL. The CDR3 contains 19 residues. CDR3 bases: TGCGCCAGCAGCCAAGATCGGGACAGGGGTGAGGATCAACATCAGCCCCAGCATTTT. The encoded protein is CASSQDRDRGEDQHQPQHF.

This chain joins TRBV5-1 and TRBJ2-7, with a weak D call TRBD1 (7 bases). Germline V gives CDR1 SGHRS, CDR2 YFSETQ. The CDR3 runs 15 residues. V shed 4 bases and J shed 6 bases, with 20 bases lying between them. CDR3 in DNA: TGCGCCAGCAGCCCAACGACAGGGATCGGGGGCGAGCAGTACTTC. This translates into CASSPTTGIGGEQYF.

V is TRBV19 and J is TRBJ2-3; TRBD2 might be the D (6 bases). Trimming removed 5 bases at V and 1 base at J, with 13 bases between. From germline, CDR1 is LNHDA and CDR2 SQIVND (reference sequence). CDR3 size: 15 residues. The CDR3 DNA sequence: TGTGCCAGTAGTGGGGGGACTCCGCGCACAGATACGCAGTATTTT. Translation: CASSGGTPRTDTQYF.

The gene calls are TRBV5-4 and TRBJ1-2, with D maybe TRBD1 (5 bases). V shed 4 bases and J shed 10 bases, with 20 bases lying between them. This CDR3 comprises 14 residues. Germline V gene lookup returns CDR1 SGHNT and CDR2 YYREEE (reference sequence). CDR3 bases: TGTGCCAGCAGCGCAGTGTACACCGACAGAGTCTACACCTTC. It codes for CASSAVYTDRVYTF.

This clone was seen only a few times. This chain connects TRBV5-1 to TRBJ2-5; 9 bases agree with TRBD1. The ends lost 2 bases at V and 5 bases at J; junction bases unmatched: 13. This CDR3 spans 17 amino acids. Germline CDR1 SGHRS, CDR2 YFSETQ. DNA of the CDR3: TGCGCCAGCAGCTTCCTACAGGGGGCCTTAGGTTTGGAGACCCAGTACTTC. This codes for CASSFLQGALGLETQYF. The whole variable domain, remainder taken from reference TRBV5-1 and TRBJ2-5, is KAGVTQTPRYLIKTRGQQVTLSCSPISGHRSVSWYQQTPGQGLQFLFEYFSETQRNKGNFPGRFSGRQFSNSRSEMNVSTLELGDSALYLCASSFLQGALGLETQYFGPGTRLLVL.

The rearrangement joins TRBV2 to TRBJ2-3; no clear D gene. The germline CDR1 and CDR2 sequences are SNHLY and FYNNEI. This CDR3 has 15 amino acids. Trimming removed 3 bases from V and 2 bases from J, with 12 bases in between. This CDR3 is CASSDTLQPTDTQYF. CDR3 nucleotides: TGTGCCAGCAGTGACACGTTACAGCCCACAGATACGCAGTATTTT.